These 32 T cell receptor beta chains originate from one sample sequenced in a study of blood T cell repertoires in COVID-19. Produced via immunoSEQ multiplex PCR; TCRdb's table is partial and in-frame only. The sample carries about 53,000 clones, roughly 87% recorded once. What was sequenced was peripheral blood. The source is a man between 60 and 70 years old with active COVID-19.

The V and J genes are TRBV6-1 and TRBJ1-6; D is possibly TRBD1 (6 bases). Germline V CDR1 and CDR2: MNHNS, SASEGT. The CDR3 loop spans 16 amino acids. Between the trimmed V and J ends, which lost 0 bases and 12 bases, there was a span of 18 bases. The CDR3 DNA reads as TGTGCCAGCAGTGAAGCCTTGAGGCAGGGGAGCCTACCCCTCCACTTT. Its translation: CASSEALRQGSLPLHF.

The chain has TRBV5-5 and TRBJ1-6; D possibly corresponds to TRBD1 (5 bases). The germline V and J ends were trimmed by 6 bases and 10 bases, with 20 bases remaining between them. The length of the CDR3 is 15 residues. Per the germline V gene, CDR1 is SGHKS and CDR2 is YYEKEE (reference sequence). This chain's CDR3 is CASTSTGDMYSPLHF. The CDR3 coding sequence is TGTGCCAGCACCTCGACGGGGGATATGTACTCACCCCTCCACTTT.

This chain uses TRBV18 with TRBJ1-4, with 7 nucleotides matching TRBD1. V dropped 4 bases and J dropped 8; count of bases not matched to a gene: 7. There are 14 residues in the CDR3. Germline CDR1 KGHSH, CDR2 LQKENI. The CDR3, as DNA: TGTGCCAGCTCACGACGGGACAGCAGCGAAAAACTGTTTTTT. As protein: CASSRRDSSEKLFF.

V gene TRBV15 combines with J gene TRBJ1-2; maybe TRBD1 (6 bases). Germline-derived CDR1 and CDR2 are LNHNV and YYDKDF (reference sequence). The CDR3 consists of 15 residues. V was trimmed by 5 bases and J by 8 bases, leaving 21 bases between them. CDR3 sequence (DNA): TGTGCCACCAGCCCCGGGGGGGCCCACGGGTACGGCTACACCTTC. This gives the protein CATSPGGAHGYGYTF.

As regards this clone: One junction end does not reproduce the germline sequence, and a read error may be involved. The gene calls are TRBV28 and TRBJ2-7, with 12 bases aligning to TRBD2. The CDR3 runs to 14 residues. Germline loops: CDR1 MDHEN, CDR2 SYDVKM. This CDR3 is CASSLRSTSGSLFF. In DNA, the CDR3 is TGTGCCAGCAGTTTACGATCGACTAGCGGGAGTTTGTTTTTC.

This chain's CDR3 is CASSLQGSQPQHF. CDR3 nucleotides: TGTGCCAGCAGTCTTCAGGGAAGTCAGCCCCAGCATTTT. The chain links TRBV6-2 or TRBV6-3 to TRBJ1-5, with D possibly matching TRBD1 (5 bases). The CDR3 loop spans 13 amino acids. The V end lost 5 bases, the J end lost 6 bases, and 11 bases lay between the germline ends. Germline V gene lookup returns CDR1 MNHEY and CDR2 SVGEGT.

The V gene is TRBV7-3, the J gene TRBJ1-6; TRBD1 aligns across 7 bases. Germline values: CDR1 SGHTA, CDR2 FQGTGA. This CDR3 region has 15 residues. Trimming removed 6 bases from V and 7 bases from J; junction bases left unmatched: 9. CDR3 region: CASRLSRDSNSPLHF. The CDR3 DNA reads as TGTGCCAGCAGACTGAGCCGGGACAGCAATTCACCCCTCCACTTT.

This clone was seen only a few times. CDR3 nucleotides: TGTGCCAGCAGCCTAGAGGGAGGGCAGGACGAGCAGTACTTC. It translates to CASSLEGGQDEQYF. This chain joins TRBV9 and TRBJ2-7, with 7 bases aligning to TRBD2. J gave up 5 bases and V 4 bases, and 9 bases lay outside the gene matches. CDR1 SGDLS and CDR2 YYNGEE come from the germline V gene. This CDR3 has 14 amino acids. Using reference TRBV9 and TRBJ2-7 for the parts outside the CDR3, the full variable domain is DSGVTQTPKHLITATGQRVTLRCSPRSGDLSVYWYQQSLDQGLQFLIQYYNGEERAKGNILERFSAQQFPDLHSELNLSSLELGDSALYFCASSLEGGQDEQYFGPGTRLTVT.

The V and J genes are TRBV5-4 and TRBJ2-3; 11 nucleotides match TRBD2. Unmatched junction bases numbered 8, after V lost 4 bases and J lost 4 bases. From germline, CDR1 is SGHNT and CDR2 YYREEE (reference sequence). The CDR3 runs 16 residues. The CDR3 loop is CASSRSGGLAADTQYF. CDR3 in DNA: TGTGCCAGCAGCCGGTCGGGGGGACTAGCGGCAGATACGCAGTATTTT.

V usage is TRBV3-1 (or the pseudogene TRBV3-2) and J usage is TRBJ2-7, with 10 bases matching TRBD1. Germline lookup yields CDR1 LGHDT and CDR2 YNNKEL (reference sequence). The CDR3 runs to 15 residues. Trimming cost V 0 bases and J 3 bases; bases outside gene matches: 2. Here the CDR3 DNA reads TGTGCCAGCAGCCAAGAAGGACAGGGGGTCTACGAGCAGTACTTC. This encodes CASSQEGQGVYEQYF.

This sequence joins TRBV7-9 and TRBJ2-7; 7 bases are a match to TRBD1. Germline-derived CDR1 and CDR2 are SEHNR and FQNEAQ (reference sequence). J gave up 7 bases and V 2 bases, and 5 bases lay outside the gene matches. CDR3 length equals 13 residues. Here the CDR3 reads CASSLIGTVEQYF. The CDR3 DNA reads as TGTGCCAGCAGCTTAATCGGGACAGTTGAGCAGTACTTC. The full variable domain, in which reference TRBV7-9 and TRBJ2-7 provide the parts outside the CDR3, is DTGVSQNPRHKITKRGQNVTFRCDPISEHNRLYWYRQTLGQGPEFLTYFQNEAQLEKSRLLSDRFSAERPKGSFSTLEIQRTEQGDSAMYLCASSLIGTVEQYFGPGTRLTVT.

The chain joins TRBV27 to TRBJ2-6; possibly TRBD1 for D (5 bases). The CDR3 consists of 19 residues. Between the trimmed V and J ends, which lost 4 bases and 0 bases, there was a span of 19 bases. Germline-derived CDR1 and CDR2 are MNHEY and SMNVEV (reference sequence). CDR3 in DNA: TGTGCCAGCAGTTACCGACAGTCTTCCCTTACCTCTGGGGCCAACGTCCTGACTTTC. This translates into CASSYRQSSLTSGANVLTF.

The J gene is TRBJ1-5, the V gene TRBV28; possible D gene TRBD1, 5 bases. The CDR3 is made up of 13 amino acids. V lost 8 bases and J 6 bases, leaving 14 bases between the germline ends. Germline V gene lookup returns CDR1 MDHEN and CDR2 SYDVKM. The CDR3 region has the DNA TGTGCCAGCCGAACAGGCGGCGGTCAGCCCCAGCATTTT. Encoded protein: CASRTGGGQPQHF.

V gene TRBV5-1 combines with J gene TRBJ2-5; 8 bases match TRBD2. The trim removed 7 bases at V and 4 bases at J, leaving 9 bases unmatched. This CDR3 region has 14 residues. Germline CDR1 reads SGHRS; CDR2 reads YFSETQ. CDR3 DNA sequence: TGCGCCAGCGAGCCTAGCGGGTCGGGAGAGACCCAGTACTTC. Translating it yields CASEPSGSGETQYF.

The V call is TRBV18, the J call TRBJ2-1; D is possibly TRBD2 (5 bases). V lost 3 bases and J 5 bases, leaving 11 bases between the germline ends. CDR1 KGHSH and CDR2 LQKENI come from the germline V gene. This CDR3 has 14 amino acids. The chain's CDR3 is CASSPPNGDNEQFF. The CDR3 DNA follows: TGTGCCAGCTCACCCCCGAACGGGGACAATGAGCAGTTCTTC.

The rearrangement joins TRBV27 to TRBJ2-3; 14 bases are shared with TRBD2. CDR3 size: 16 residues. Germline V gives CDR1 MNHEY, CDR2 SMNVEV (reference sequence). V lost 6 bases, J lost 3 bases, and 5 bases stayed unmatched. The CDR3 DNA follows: TGTGCCAGCAGGAGGGGACTAGCGGGAGCTACAGATACGCAGTATTTT. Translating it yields CASRRGLAGATDTQYF.

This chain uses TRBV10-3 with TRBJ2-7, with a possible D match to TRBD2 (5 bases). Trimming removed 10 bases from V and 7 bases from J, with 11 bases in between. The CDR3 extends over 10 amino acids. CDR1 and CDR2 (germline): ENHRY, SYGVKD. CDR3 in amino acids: CASGSGEQYF. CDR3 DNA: TGTGCCAGCGGATCGGGAGAGCAGTACTTC.

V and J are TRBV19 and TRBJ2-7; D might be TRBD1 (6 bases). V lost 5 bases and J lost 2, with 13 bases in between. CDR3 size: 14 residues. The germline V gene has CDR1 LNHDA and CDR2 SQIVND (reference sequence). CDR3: CASSRTGRTYEQYF. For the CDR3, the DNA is TGTGCCAGTAGTCGAACAGGGCGGACCTACGAGCAGTACTTC.

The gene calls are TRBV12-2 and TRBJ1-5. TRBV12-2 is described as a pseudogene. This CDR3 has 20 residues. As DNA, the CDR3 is TGTGCAAGTCGCTTAGTAACCCACAGGGAGGGATCGAATAGCAATCAGCCCCAGCATTTT. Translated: CASRLVTHREGSNSNQPQHF.

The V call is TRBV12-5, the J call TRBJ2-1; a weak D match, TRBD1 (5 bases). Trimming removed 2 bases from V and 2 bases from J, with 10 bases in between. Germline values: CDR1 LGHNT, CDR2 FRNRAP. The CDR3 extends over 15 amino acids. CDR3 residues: CASGLNTGPYNEQFF. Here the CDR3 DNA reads TGTGCTAGTGGTTTGAACACAGGCCCCTACAATGAGCAGTTCTTC.

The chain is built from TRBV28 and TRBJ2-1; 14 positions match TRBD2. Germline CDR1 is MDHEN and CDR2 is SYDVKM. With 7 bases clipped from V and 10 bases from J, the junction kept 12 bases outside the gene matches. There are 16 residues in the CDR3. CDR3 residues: CASIRGGLAGEEEQFF. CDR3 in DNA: TGTGCCAGCATCAGGGGGGGACTAGCGGGAGAAGAGGAGCAGTTCTTC.

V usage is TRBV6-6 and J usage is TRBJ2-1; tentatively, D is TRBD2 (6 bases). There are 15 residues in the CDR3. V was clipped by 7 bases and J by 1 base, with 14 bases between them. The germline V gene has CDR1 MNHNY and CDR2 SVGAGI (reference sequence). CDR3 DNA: TGTGCCAGCACCTTAGCGGCCCCGTCCTACAATGAGCAGTTCTTC. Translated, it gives CASTLAAPSYNEQFF.

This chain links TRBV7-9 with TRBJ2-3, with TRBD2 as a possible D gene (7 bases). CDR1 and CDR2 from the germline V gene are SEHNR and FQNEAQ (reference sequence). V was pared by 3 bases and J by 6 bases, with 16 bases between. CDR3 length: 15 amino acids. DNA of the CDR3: TGTGCCAGCAGCTTGGGGGGGGCGCGGTCCGATACGCAGTATTTT. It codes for CASSLGGARSDTQYF. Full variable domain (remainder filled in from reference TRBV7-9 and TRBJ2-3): DTGVSQNPRHKITKRGQNVTFRCDPISEHNRLYWYRQTLGQGPEFLTYFQNEAQLEKSRLLSDRFSAERPKGSFSTLEIQRTEQGDSAMYLCASSLGGARSDTQYFGPGTRLTVL.

The CDR3 DNA reads TGTGCCAGCAGCCAAACGGGGCGGGGGAGCACAGATACGCAGTATTTT. Amino acids: CASSQTGRGSTDTQYF. The V and J genes are TRBV7-3 and TRBJ2-3; 7 bases align to TRBD2. V dropped 5 bases and J dropped 0; count of bases not matched to a gene: 8. CDR3 size: 16 residues. Germline loops: CDR1 SGHTA, CDR2 FQGTGA.

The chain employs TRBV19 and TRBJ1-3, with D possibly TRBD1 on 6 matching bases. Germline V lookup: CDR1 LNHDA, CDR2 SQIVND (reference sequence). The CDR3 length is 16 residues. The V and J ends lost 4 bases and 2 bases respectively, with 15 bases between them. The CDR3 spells CASSKGVDSAGNTIYF. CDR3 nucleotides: TGTGCCAGTAGTAAGGGGGTAGACTCGGCTGGAAACACCATATATTTT.

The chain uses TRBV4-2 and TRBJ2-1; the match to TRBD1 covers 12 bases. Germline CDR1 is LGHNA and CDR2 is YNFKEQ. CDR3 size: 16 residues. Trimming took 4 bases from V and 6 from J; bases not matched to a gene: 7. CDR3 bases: TGTGCCAGCAGCCCTTGGGGGACAGGGGGCATCAATGAGCAGTTCTTC. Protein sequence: CASSPWGTGGINEQFF.

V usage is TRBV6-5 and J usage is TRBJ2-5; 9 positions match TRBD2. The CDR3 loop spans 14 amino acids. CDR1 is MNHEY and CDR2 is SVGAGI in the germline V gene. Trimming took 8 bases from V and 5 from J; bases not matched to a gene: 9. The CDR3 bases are TGTGCCAGCTCCATAGCGGGAGTCATCGAGACCCAGTACTTC. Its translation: CASSIAGVIETQYF.

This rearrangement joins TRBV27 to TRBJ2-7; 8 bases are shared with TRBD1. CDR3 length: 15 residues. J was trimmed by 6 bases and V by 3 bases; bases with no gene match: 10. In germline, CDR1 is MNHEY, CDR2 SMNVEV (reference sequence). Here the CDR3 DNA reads TGTGCCAGCAGTTTCCTCGGACAGGGAAGGTTCGAGCAGTACTTC. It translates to CASSFLGQGRFEQYF.

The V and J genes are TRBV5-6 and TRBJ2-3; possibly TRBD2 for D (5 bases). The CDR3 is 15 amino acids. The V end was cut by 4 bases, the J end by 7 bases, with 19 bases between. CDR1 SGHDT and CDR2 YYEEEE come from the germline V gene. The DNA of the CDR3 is TGTGCCAGCAGCGATCGGGATTACCACACTTATACGCAGTATTTT. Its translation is CASSDRDYHTYTQYF.

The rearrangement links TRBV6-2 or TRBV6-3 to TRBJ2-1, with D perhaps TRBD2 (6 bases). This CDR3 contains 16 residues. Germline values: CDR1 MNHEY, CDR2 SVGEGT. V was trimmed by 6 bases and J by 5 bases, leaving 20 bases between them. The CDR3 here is CASSPYSARDDNEQFF. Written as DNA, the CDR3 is TGTGCCAGCAGCCCTTACTCCGCGCGGGACGACAATGAGCAGTTCTTC.

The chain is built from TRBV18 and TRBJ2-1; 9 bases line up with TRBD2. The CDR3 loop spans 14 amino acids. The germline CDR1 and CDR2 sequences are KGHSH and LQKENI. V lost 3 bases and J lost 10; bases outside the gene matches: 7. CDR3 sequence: CASSPTSSGTEQFF. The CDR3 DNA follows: TGTGCCAGCTCACCTACTTCTAGCGGGACCGAGCAGTTCTTC.

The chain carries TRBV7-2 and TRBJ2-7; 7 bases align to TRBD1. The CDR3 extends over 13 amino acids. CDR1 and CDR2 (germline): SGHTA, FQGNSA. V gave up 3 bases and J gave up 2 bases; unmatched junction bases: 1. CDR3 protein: CASSFTGAYEQYF. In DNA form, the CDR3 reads TGTGCCAGCAGCTTCACAGGGGCCTACGAGCAGTACTTC.